The 8 T cell receptor beta chains listed next were all sequenced from one sample in a study of cytomegalovirus exposure and HLA in healthy donors. In the PCR, 60 Vbeta and 13 Jbeta primers were used. Measured with immunoSEQ multiplex PCR; TCRdb has only the in-frame clones, and not every one. The sample holds 150,000 to 200,000 clones, around 83% seen once. The sequencing sample was made of PBMCs. Receptor source: a man between 50 and 59 years old in good health and CMV-seropositive.

This chain uses TRBV11-2 with TRBJ2-1; 9 positions match TRBD2. This CDR3 has 16 amino acids. Germline CDR1 and CDR2: SGHAT and FQNNGV. J gave up 7 bases and V 2 bases, and 9 bases lay outside the gene matches. The CDR3 DNA sequence: TGTGCCAGCAGCTTAACAGCGGGGGGCCGCATGAATGAGCAGTTCTTC. This sequence encodes CASSLTAGGRMNEQFF.

A few counts support this clone. The chain is built from TRBV6-1 and TRBJ1-5; TRBD1 might be the D (5 bases). There are 13 residues in the CDR3. Germline V lookup: CDR1 MNHNS, CDR2 SASEGT. Trimming cost V 4 bases and J 6 bases, with 10 bases left between them. In DNA, the CDR3 is TGTGCCAGCAGTGGGGGGGGGAGTCAGCCCCAGCATTTT. Protein: CASSGGGSQPQHF.

The chain carries TRBV18 and TRBJ1-1; the match to TRBD1 covers 7 bases. In germline, CDR1 is KGHSH, CDR2 LQKENI. This CDR3 has 14 residues. Germline trimming cut 4 bases from V and 3 bases from J; bases unmatched to any gene: 5. CDR3 amino acids: CASSHPGQHTEAFF. The DNA of the CDR3 is TGTGCCAGCTCACATCCGGGACAGCACACTGAAGCTTTCTTT.

This chain links TRBV5-6 with TRBJ1-3, with unresolved D. Trimming took 0 bases from V and 4 from J, leaving 8 bases between them. Germline V gene data show CDR1 as SGHDT and CDR2 as YYEEEE. There are 14 residues in the CDR3. CDR3 loop: CASSLGHIGNTIYF. Written as DNA, the CDR3 is TGTGCCAGCAGCTTGGGACATATCGGAAACACCATATATTTT.

The rearrangement links TRBV11-2 to TRBJ1-6, with TRBD1 identical over 7 bases. Trimming took 5 bases from V and 4 from J; bases not matched to a gene: 5. The CDR3 sequence is 15 residues long. Looked up from germline, CDR1 is SGHAT and CDR2 is FQNNGV. For the CDR3, the DNA is TGTGCCAGCAGCGATTTGACAGGGTATAATTCACCCCTCCACTTT. This gives the protein CASSDLTGYNSPLHF.

CDR3 loop: CASSRDRSYEQYF. CDR3 DNA sequence: TGCGCCAGCAGCCGGGACAGATCCTACGAGCAGTACTTC. The chain carries TRBV4-1 and TRBJ2-7; 7 bases are shared with TRBD1. The CDR3 spans 13 residues. Trimming cost V 4 bases and J 1 base; bases outside gene matches: 1. From germline, CDR1 is MGHRA and CDR2 YSYEKL.

The chain joins TRBV27 to TRBJ1-3; TRBD1 aligns across 7 bases. This CDR3 region has 14 residues. Germline lookup yields CDR1 MNHEY and CDR2 SMNVEV (reference sequence). With 4 bases clipped from V and 2 bases from J, the junction kept 2 bases outside the gene matches. CDR3 sequence: CASSSTGPGNTIYF. The CDR3 bases are TGTGCCAGCAGTTCGACAGGGCCTGGAAACACCATATATTTT.

The chain carries TRBV29-1 and TRBJ2-7, with 7 bases lining up with TRBD2. Germline CDR1 and CDR2: SQVTM and ANQGSEA. This CDR3 contains 13 residues. Trimming cost V 4 bases and J 3 bases; bases outside gene matches: 6. CDR3 in DNA: TGCAGCGTTGGGAGCGGGACGGACTACGAGCAGTACTTC. It translates to CSVGSGTDYEQYF.